These T cell receptor beta chains were read from a single sample in a study of T cells in localized non-small cell lung cancer. Clones were sequenced by immunoSEQ multiplex PCR, and TCRdb holds only the in-frame ones, with some missing. The sample includes about 5,600 clones, 25% to 30% seen only once; the top ten take roughly 4.5%. The sample here was lung tumor tissue, taken before any cancer treatment. These receptor sequences come from a female donor over 55 with stage I lung adenocarcinoma. Both conserved end residues are part of each CDR3. The order of the fields is J gene, D gene, clone size, V gene, CDR3 DNA, CDR3 protein. D genes are given only for firm matches. Some rows mark clone size as missing; the rest say once, few, many or name a class of expanded clone.

j_call: TRBJ2-3; d_call: -; clone_size: -; v_call: TRBV11-3; cdr3_nt: TGTGCCAGCAGCGACCTTAAAGGGGCATACACAGATACGCAGTATTTT; cdr3_aa: CASSDLKGAYTDTQYF
j_call: TRBJ2-7; d_call: -; clone_size: -; v_call: TRBV6-8; cdr3_nt: TGTGCCAGCAGCCCCGGTGGGAACCGGGACGAGCAGTACTTC; cdr3_aa: CASSPGGNRDEQYF
j_call: TRBJ2-7; d_call: TRBD1; clone_size: -; v_call: TRBV6-8; cdr3_nt: TGTGCCAGCAGTCCCTCGACAGGGGGCGGATTCTACGAGCAGTACTTC; cdr3_aa: CASSPSTGGGFYEQYF
j_call: TRBJ1-5; d_call: -; clone_size: -; v_call: TRBV30; cdr3_nt: TGTGCCTGGAGCGAATACAGGGTTGCTCAGCCCCAGCATTTT; cdr3_aa: CAWSEYRVAQPQHF
j_call: TRBJ2-7; d_call: TRBD2; clone_size: -; v_call: TRBV9; cdr3_nt: TGTGCCAGCAGTCCTCGCGGGAGGTCAACCTACGAGCAGTACTTC; cdr3_aa: CASSPRGRSTYEQYF
j_call: TRBJ2-5; d_call: -; clone_size: -; v_call: TRBV6-8; cdr3_nt: TGTGCCAGCAGGAGGGCGGGACAAGAGACCCAGTACTTC; cdr3_aa: CASRRAGQETQYF
j_call: TRBJ1-4; d_call: TRBD1; clone_size: few; v_call: TRBV4-1; cdr3_nt: TGCGCCAGCAGCCGAGGGGACAGGCCTTTAGGTGAAAAACTGTTTTTT; cdr3_aa: CASSRGDRPLGEKLFF
j_call: TRBJ2-1; d_call: TRBD1; clone_size: -; v_call: TRBV18; cdr3_nt: TGTGCCAGCTCAGGGGGGACAGGCGACCTCAATGAGCAGTTCTTC; cdr3_aa: CASSGGTGDLNEQFF
j_call: TRBJ1-2; d_call: -; clone_size: -; v_call: TRBV10-2; cdr3_nt: TGCGCCAGCAGTGAGCCCGGAGGCGGCTACACCTTC; cdr3_aa: CASSEPGGGYTF
j_call: TRBJ2-3; d_call: TRBD1; clone_size: few; v_call: TRBV15; cdr3_nt: TGTGCCACCAGCAGAGGGAGGGACAGGCGGGCAGATACGCAGTATTTT; cdr3_aa: CATSRGRDRRADTQYF
j_call: TRBJ1-3; d_call: -; clone_size: -; v_call: TRBV11-3; cdr3_nt: TGTGCCAGCAGCTCCCAAACCGGGACTCCTGGAAACACCATATATTTT; cdr3_aa: CASSSQTGTPGNTIYF
j_call: TRBJ1-1; d_call: TRBD1; clone_size: -; v_call: TRBV5-1; cdr3_nt: TGCGCCAGCAGCTTGTGGGCAGGGGGGAACACTGAAGCTTTCTTT; cdr3_aa: CASSLWAGGNTEAFF
j_call: TRBJ1-1; d_call: TRBD1; clone_size: -; v_call: TRBV7-1; cdr3_nt: TGTGCCAGCAGCAGGGGGGACAGAGACACTGAAGCTTTCTTT; cdr3_aa: CASSRGDRDTEAFF
j_call: TRBJ2-3; d_call: TRBD2; clone_size: few; v_call: TRBV11-3; cdr3_nt: TGTGCCAGCAGCTTATCTCGGGGGGGCACAGATACGCAGTATTTT; cdr3_aa: CASSLSRGGTDTQYF
j_call: TRBJ1-4; d_call: -; clone_size: few; v_call: TRBV6-7; cdr3_nt: TGTGCCAGCAGTACCGTAGGGGAACTGTTTTTT; cdr3_aa: CASSTVGELFF
j_call: TRBJ2-2; d_call: -; clone_size: -; v_call: TRBV6-8; cdr3_nt: TGTGCCAGCAGTTACTTAGGGGGGTCCCAAACCGGGGAGCTGTTTTTT; cdr3_aa: CASSYLGGSQTGELFF
j_call: TRBJ2-5; d_call: -; clone_size: -; v_call: TRBV19; cdr3_nt: TGTGCCAGTAGAGTTTTTGGTTCTGAGACCCAGTACTTC; cdr3_aa: CASRVFGSETQYF
j_call: TRBJ2-2; d_call: -; clone_size: -; v_call: TRBV7-5; cdr3_nt: TGTGCCAGCAGCCAAGCTCCTGGACCGGGCTCCGGGGAGCTGTTTTTT; cdr3_aa: CASSQAPGPGSGELFF
j_call: TRBJ2-2; d_call: -; clone_size: few; v_call: TRBV7-5; cdr3_nt: TGTGCCAGCAGCTTAGCCCGGGACAGCGCGAACACCGGGGAGCTGTTTTTT; cdr3_aa: CASSLARDSANTGELFF
j_call: TRBJ1-1; d_call: -; clone_size: -; v_call: TRBV13; cdr3_nt: TGTGCCAGCAGCTTAGGCTACCAGAGCACTGAAGCTTTCTTT; cdr3_aa: CASSLGYQSTEAFF
j_call: TRBJ1-1; d_call: -; clone_size: medium-sized; v_call: TRBV6-8; cdr3_nt: TGTGCCAGCAGTTACTCGCGCAGGGGGAACACTGAAGCTTTCTTT; cdr3_aa: CASSYSRRGNTEAFF
j_call: TRBJ2-5; d_call: -; clone_size: few; v_call: TRBV6-8; cdr3_nt: TGTGCCAGCAGTTACTCGTTTCCAGGGGTCCAAGAGACCCAGTACTTC; cdr3_aa: CASSYSFPGVQETQYF
j_call: TRBJ2-7; d_call: TRBD1; clone_size: few; v_call: TRBV11-3; cdr3_nt: TGTGCCAGCAGCTTAAACCCCGCGACAGGGTCATCCGAGCAGTACTTC; cdr3_aa: CASSLNPATGSSEQYF
j_call: TRBJ2-7; d_call: -; clone_size: -; v_call: TRBV5-1; cdr3_nt: TGCGCCAGCAGCTTGGCCGGAACGGCAAACGAGCAGTACTTC; cdr3_aa: CASSLAGTANEQYF
j_call: TRBJ2-5; d_call: -; clone_size: -; v_call: TRBV11-3; cdr3_nt: TGTGCCAGCAGCTTACAGGCAGTGGATAGGGAGACCCAGTACTTC; cdr3_aa: CASSLQAVDRETQYF
j_call: TRBJ2-5; d_call: -; clone_size: -; v_call: TRBV6-1; cdr3_nt: TGTGCCAGCAGTGAAGGGGCAGGCCGCGGGTGGGAGACCCAGTACTTC; cdr3_aa: CASSEGAGRGWETQYF
j_call: TRBJ2-1; d_call: -; clone_size: -; v_call: TRBV18; cdr3_nt: TGTGCCAGCTCACCAGACTTTAGGGAGGAGGAGCAGTTCTTC; cdr3_aa: CASSPDFREEEQFF
j_call: TRBJ2-5; d_call: TRBD2; clone_size: few; v_call: TRBV18; cdr3_nt: TGTGCCAGCTCACCGCCGGGGGGGACGCAAGAGACCCAGTACTTC; cdr3_aa: CASSPPGGTQETQYF
j_call: TRBJ2-7; d_call: -; clone_size: -; v_call: TRBV5-1; cdr3_nt: TGCGCCAGCAGCTCCGGGACAATTAGAGACGAGCAGTACTTC; cdr3_aa: CASSSGTIRDEQYF
j_call: TRBJ2-1; d_call: -; clone_size: -; v_call: TRBV11-3; cdr3_nt: TGTGCCAGCAGCTTAGATCTGGGGGGGCCTTACAATGAGCAGTTCTTC; cdr3_aa: CASSLDLGGPYNEQFF
j_call: TRBJ2-2; d_call: TRBD2; clone_size: few; v_call: TRBV10-3; cdr3_nt: TGTGCCAGCCTGGGACTAGCGGGAGTCGGGGAGCTGTTTTTT; cdr3_aa: CASLGLAGVGELFF
j_call: TRBJ2-7; d_call: TRBD2; clone_size: -; v_call: TRBV19; cdr3_nt: TGTGCCAGTAGCATAAGGGCCGCGAGCGGGGGCTACGAGCAGTACTTC; cdr3_aa: CASSIRAASGGYEQYF
j_call: TRBJ2-3; d_call: TRBD2; clone_size: -; v_call: TRBV19; cdr3_nt: TGTGCCAGTAGTATAGCTGGACTAGCGGGATTCACAGATACGCAGTATTTT; cdr3_aa: CASSIAGLAGFTDTQYF
j_call: TRBJ2-5; d_call: -; clone_size: -; v_call: TRBV11-3; cdr3_nt: TGTGCCAGCAGCTTAACAGGGTCCATCCAAGAGACCCAGTACTTC; cdr3_aa: CASSLTGSIQETQYF
j_call: TRBJ1-4; d_call: TRBD1; clone_size: medium-sized; v_call: TRBV11-3; cdr3_nt: TGTGCCAGCAGCTTCGGACAGGGGGGTTCAACTAATGAAAAACTGTTTTTT; cdr3_aa: CASSFGQGGSTNEKLFF
j_call: TRBJ2-4; d_call: -; clone_size: medium-sized; v_call: TRBV11-3; cdr3_nt: TGTGCCAGCAGCTCGATCACGGAGGGGGGCGCCAAAAACATTCAGTACTTC; cdr3_aa: CASSSITEGGAKNIQYF
j_call: TRBJ1-4; d_call: -; clone_size: -; v_call: TRBV6-8; cdr3_nt: TGTGCCAGCAGCAAATACAGGCCGACAAATAATGAAAAACTGTTTTTT; cdr3_aa: CASSKYRPTNNEKLFF
j_call: TRBJ2-3; d_call: TRBD1; clone_size: -; v_call: TRBV14; cdr3_nt: TGTGCCAGCAGCCCCCGAAGGACAGGGACAGATACGCAGTATTTT; cdr3_aa: CASSPRRTGTDTQYF
j_call: TRBJ2-1; d_call: TRBD2; clone_size: few; v_call: TRBV19; cdr3_nt: TGTGCCAGTAGACCAGGACTAGCGGGCTGGGATGAGCAGTTCTTC; cdr3_aa: CASRPGLAGWDEQFF
j_call: TRBJ1-1; d_call: TRBD1; clone_size: -; v_call: TRBV6-8; cdr3_nt: TGTGCCAGCAGTTACATACAGGGGGCTGAAGCTTTCTTT; cdr3_aa: CASSYIQGAEAFF
j_call: TRBJ1-6; d_call: -; clone_size: -; v_call: TRBV11-3; cdr3_nt: TGTGCCAGCAGCTCGAGTCGAGGGGGCTCCTATAATTCACCCCTCCACTTT; cdr3_aa: CASSSSRGGSYNSPLHF
j_call: TRBJ2-7; d_call: -; clone_size: -; v_call: TRBV6-8; cdr3_nt: TGTGCCAGCCGGCAGGGCTCCTACGAGCAGTACTTC; cdr3_aa: CASRQGSYEQYF
j_call: TRBJ2-7; d_call: -; clone_size: -; v_call: TRBV6-8; cdr3_nt: TGTGCCAGCAGTCCGGCCGGAGGTCTAGCCTACGAGCAGTACTTC; cdr3_aa: CASSPAGGLAYEQYF
j_call: TRBJ2-2; d_call: -; clone_size: medium-sized; v_call: TRBV6-8; cdr3_nt: TGTGCCAGCAGTAGGGGACGCGACACCGGGGAGCTGTTTTTT; cdr3_aa: CASSRGRDTGELFF
j_call: TRBJ1-1; d_call: -; clone_size: -; v_call: TRBV9; cdr3_nt: TGTGCCAGCAGGCAGGAGATGAACACTGAAGCTTTCTTT; cdr3_aa: CASRQEMNTEAFF
j_call: TRBJ2-5; d_call: -; clone_size: -; v_call: TRBV5-1; cdr3_nt: TGCGCCAGCAGCGGTAGTACAGGGGTGGGACTCGAGACCCAGTACTTC; cdr3_aa: CASSGSTGVGLETQYF
j_call: TRBJ2-2; d_call: TRBD1; clone_size: -; v_call: TRBV28; cdr3_nt: TGTGCCAGCAGTTTACATCGCCTTGGACAGGGTGGGACCGGGGAGCTGTTTTTT; cdr3_aa: CASSLHRLGQGGTGELFF
j_call: TRBJ1-2; d_call: TRBD1; clone_size: -; v_call: TRBV28; cdr3_nt: TGTGCCAGCAGTTTAGAGTTAGGGACAGGGTCCTTGCAAGGCTACACCTTC; cdr3_aa: CASSLELGTGSLQGYTF
j_call: TRBJ2-7; d_call: -; clone_size: -; v_call: TRBV18; cdr3_nt: TGTGCCAGCTCAACCAGGCTACAGAGCTCCTACGAGCAGTACTTC; cdr3_aa: CASSTRLQSSYEQYF
j_call: TRBJ1-3; d_call: -; clone_size: -; v_call: TRBV30; cdr3_nt: TGTGCCTGGCTTCTCGGGGGAGGAAACACCATATATTTT; cdr3_aa: CAWLLGGGNTIYF
j_call: TRBJ1-5; d_call: -; clone_size: few; v_call: TRBV19; cdr3_nt: TGTGCCAGTAGGGCAGGGGTTCAGCCCCAGCATTTT; cdr3_aa: CASRAGVQPQHF
j_call: TRBJ1-3; d_call: TRBD1; clone_size: few; v_call: TRBV6-8; cdr3_nt: TGTGCCAGCAGTAAACCCGGACAGGCATTTGGAAACACCATATATTTT; cdr3_aa: CASSKPGQAFGNTIYF
j_call: TRBJ1-1; d_call: -; clone_size: few; v_call: TRBV18; cdr3_nt: TGTGCCAGCTCCCAGCCAGGGGCGACTGAAGCTTTCTTT; cdr3_aa: CASSQPGATEAFF
j_call: TRBJ2-1; d_call: TRBD2; clone_size: -; v_call: TRBV10-3; cdr3_nt: TGTGCCACCCGGGAGACTAGCGGGAGCAATAATGAGCAGTTCTTC; cdr3_aa: CATRETSGSNNEQFF
j_call: TRBJ2-7; d_call: -; clone_size: -; v_call: TRBV11-3; cdr3_nt: TGTGCCAGCAGCTTGGTGGGAGTCCCCTCCTACGAGCAGTACTTC; cdr3_aa: CASSLVGVPSYEQYF
j_call: TRBJ1-3; d_call: -; clone_size: -; v_call: TRBV28; cdr3_nt: TGTGCCAGCAGGGATCCCTCTGGAAACACCATATATTTT; cdr3_aa: CASRDPSGNTIYF
j_call: TRBJ1-2; d_call: TRBD1; clone_size: few; v_call: TRBV28; cdr3_nt: TGTGCCAGCAGTGCCAGGACAGGGGAGGGAGGCTACACCTTC; cdr3_aa: CASSARTGEGGYTF
j_call: TRBJ1-2; d_call: -; clone_size: -; v_call: TRBV30; cdr3_nt: TGTGCCTGGTGCAGAACTAACTATGGCTACACCTTC; cdr3_aa: CAWCRTNYGYTF
j_call: TRBJ1-3; d_call: -; clone_size: few; v_call: TRBV29-1; cdr3_nt: TGCAGCGTCCTTAGGACGGAGAGCTCTGGAAACACCATATATTTT; cdr3_aa: CSVLRTESSGNTIYF
j_call: TRBJ2-6; d_call: -; clone_size: -; v_call: TRBV28; cdr3_nt: TGTGCCAGCAACGGCCGAGGGGTCTCTGGGGCCAACGTCCTGACTTTC; cdr3_aa: CASNGRGVSGANVLTF